This TCR beta chain was captured by sequencing in a study of T cell repertoires in cytomegalovirus infection. Study-wide context: Shared public TCR beta signatures pointed to both CMV infection and a matching HLA type.

TCRdb re-derived calls from the reads in MiXCR, one entry per CDR3 protein. The sample includes some 600,000 distinct CDR3 sequences, 24% seen only once; the top ten take 7.5% to 9%. This clonotype has a handful of counts. This CDR3 spans 13 amino acids. Germline CDR1 and CDR2: DFQATT and SNEGSKA (reference sequence). Trimming shortened V by 3 bases and J by 5 bases, and 13 bases separated the two germline ends. The material sequenced was CD8+ T cells from PBMCs. The sequence was collected from a human donor in good health (CMV status not recorded). Some clones in this sample may be carry-over from other donors' samples. The chain joins TRBV20-1 to TRBJ2-5, with D possibly being TRBD2 (6 bases). CDR3 nucleotides: TGCAGTGCTAGGTCACTAGCTAGGGAGACCCAGTACTTC. This codes for CSARSLARETQYF.